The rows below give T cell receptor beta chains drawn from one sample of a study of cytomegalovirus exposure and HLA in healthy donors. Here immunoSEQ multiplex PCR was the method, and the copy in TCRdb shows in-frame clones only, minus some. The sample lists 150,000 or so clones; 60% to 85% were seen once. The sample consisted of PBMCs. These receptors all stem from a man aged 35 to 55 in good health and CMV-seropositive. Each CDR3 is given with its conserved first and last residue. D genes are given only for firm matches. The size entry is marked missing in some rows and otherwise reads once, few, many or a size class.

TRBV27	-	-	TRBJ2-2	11	CASIHPGELFF	TGTGCCAGCATTCATCCCGGGGAGCTGTTTTTT
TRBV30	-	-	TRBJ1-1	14	CAWSMRLTNTEAFF	TGTGCCTGGAGTATGAGGCTCACGAACACTGAAGCTTTCTTT
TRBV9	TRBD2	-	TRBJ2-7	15	CASSVEAGGPYEQYF	TGTGCCAGCAGCGTAGAAGCGGGAGGGCCCTACGAGCAGTACTTC
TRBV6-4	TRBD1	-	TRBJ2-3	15	CASSDGQGQGDTQYF	TGTGCCAGCAGTGACGGACAGGGACAGGGGGATACGCAGTATTTT
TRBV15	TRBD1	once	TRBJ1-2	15	CATSRAPGTDYGYTF	TGTGCCACCAGCAGAGCCCCCGGGACAGATTATGGCTACACCTTC
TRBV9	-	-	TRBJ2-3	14	CASSLRGRTDTQYF	TGTGCCAGCAGCCTCAGGGGACGCACAGATACGCAGTATTTT
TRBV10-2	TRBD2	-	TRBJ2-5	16	CASSESGLAGQETQYF	TGCGCCAGCAGTGAGTCGGGACTAGCGGGACAAGAGACCCAGTACTTC
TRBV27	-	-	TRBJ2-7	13	CASSFHPEYEQYF	TGTGCCAGCAGTTTCCATCCCGAGTACGAGCAGTACTTC
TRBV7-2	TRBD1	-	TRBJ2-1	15	CASSLDRASYNEQFF	TGTGCCAGCAGCCTCGACAGGGCATCCTACAATGAGCAGTTCTTC
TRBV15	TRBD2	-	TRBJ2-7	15	CATSRGAGGANEQYF	TGTGCCACCAGCAGGGGTGCGGGGGGCGCGAACGAGCAGTACTTC
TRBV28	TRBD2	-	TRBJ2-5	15	CASSLGTSGQETQYF	TGTGCCAGCAGTTTAGGGACTAGCGGACAAGAGACCCAGTACTTC
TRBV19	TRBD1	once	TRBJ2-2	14	CASRRGPGAGELFF	TGTGCCAGTCGCAGGGGGCCCGGGGCCGGGGAGCTGTTTTTT
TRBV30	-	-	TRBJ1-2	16	CAWSPRRWTVNYGYTF	TGTGCCTGGAGTCCCCGAAGGTGGACAGTTAACTATGGCTACACCTTC
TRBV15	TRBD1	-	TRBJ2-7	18	CATSRDRYQGDHGYEQYF	TGTGCCACCAGCAGAGATAGGTATCAGGGGGATCACGGCTACGAGCAGTACTTC
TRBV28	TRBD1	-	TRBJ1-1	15	CASGTGTGGNTEAFF	TGTGCCAGCGGAACCGGGACAGGGGGTAACACTGAAGCTTTCTTT
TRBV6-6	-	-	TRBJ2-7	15	CASSYWDMEDHEQYF	TGTGCCAGCAGTTACTGGGACATGGAAGACCACGAGCAGTACTTC
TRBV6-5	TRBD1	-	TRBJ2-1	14	CASSHGTGLGEQFF	TGTGCCAGCAGTCATGGGACAGGGTTGGGTGAGCAGTTCTTC
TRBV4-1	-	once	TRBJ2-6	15	CASSRQASGANGLTF	TGCGCCAGCAGCAGACAGGCTTCTGGGGCCAACGGCCTGACTTTC
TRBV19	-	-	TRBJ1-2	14	CASSIGLPGDGYTF	TGTGCCAGTAGTATAGGACTACCCGGGGATGGCTACACCTTC
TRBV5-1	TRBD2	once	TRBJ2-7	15	CASSLIAGTRNEQYF	TGCGCCAGCAGCTTGATAGCGGGAACTAGGAACGAGCAGTACTTC
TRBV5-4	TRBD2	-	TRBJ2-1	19	CASSPGTSGTPSSYNEQFF	TGTGCCAGCAGCCCTGGGACTAGCGGGACCCCGAGCTCCTACAATGAGCAGTTCTTC
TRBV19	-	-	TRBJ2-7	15	CASSLGWAGTYEQYF	TGTGCCAGTAGTCTCGGGTGGGCGGGAACCTACGAGCAGTACTTC
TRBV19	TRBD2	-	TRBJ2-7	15	CASSVSGRARYEQYF	TGTGCCAGTAGCGTCAGCGGGAGGGCCCGGTACGAGCAGTACTTC
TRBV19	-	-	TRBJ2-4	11	CASSSSTRQYF	TGTGCCAGTAGTAGTAGTACGCGTCAGTACTTC
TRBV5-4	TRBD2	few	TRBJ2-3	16	CASSLRLAGPADTQYF	TGTGCCAGCAGCCTTCGACTAGCGGGACCCGCAGATACGCAGTATTTT
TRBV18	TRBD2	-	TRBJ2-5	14	CASSRREGRETQYF	TGTGCCAGCTCACGGCGGGAGGGCCGGGAGACCCAGTACTTC
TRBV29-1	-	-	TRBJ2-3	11	CSVDQRGHQYF	TGCAGCGTTGACCAAAGGGGTCATCAGTATTTT
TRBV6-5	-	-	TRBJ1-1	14	CASSYSMASTEAFF	TGTGCCAGCAGTTACTCGATGGCTTCCACTGAAGCTTTCTTT
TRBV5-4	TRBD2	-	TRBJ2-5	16	CASSLVGASGQETQYF	TGTGCCAGCAGCTTGGTCGGGGCTAGCGGACAAGAGACCCAGTACTTC
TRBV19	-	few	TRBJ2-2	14	CASEERAYTGELFF	TGTGCCAGTGAGGAGCGGGCCTACACCGGGGAGCTGTTTTTT
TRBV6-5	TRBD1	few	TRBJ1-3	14	CASSLDRGGNTIYF	TGTGCCAGCAGTTTAGACAGGGGTGGAAACACCATATATTTT
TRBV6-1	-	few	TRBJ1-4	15	CASSIRQSNNEKLFF	TGTGCCAGCAGTATACGACAGAGTAATAATGAAAAACTGTTTTTT
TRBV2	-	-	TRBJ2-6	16	CASSEWAVSGANVLTF	TGTGCCAGCAGTGAGTGGGCAGTTTCTGGGGCCAACGTCCTGACTTTC
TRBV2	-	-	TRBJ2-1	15	CASSEWTGGTGEQFF	TGTGCCAGCAGTGAATGGACTGGGGGGACGGGGGAGCAGTTCTTC
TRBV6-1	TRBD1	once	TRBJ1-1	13	CATTGTANTEAFF	TGTGCCACCACCGGGACAGCGAACACTGAAGCTTTCTTT
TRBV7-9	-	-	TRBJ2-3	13	CASSLMGVGTQYF	TGTGCCAGCAGCCTAATGGGTGTGGGCACGCAGTATTTT
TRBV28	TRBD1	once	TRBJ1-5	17	CASSFPRADRVNQPQHF	TGTGCCAGCAGTTTCCCCCGAGCGGACAGGGTCAATCAGCCCCAGCATTTT
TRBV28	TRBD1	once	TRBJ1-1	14	CASSLRTGSTEAFF	TGTGCCAGCAGTTTAAGGACAGGGTCCACCGAAGCTTTCTTT
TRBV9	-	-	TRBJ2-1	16	CASSVRVGRAYNEQFF	TGTGCCAGCAGCGTCAGGGTGGGAAGGGCCTACAATGAGCAGTTCTTC
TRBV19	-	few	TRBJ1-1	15	CASSIGGSLNTEAFF	TGTGCCAGTAGTATCGGTGGTAGCTTGAACACTGAAGCTTTCTTT
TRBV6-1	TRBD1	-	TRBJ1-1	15	CAGFPLGQGHTEVFF	TGTGCCGGCTTTCCTCTGGGACAGGGACACACTGAAGTTTTCTTT
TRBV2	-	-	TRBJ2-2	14	CASNLVHSTGELFF	TGTGCCAGCAACCTGGTACATTCCACCGGGGAGCTGTTTTTT